The 32 T cell receptor beta chains in this list originate from one sample, sequenced in a study of response to subunit inactivated influenza vaccine. TCRdb passed the RT-PCR reads through MiXCR, listing each CDR3 protein once. The table lists around 580,000 distinct CDR3 sequences, about 15% of them singletons. Sequenced here: PBMCs from blood, sampled 11 to 12 days after vaccination. Every receptor here comes from a man aged 50-59 years who received an inactivated influenza vaccine.

V is TRBV2 and J is TRBJ1-1; no clear D gene. Germline V CDR1 and CDR2: SNHLY, FYNNEI. CDR3 size: 14 residues. The V and J ends lost 7 bases and 1 base respectively, with 13 bases between them. CDR3 bases: TGTGCCAGCACCCTCAGCGGAAGGAACACTGAAGCTTTCTTT. Translating it yields CASTLSGRNTEAFF. Full variable domain (outside the CDR3, taken from reference TRBV2 and TRBJ1-1): EPEVTQTPSHQVTQMGQEVILRCVPISNHLYFYWYRQILGQKVEFLVSFYNNEISEKSEIFDDQFSVERPDGSNFTLKIRSTKLEDSAMYFCASTLSGRNTEAFFGQGTRLTVV.

The chain has TRBV19 and TRBJ2-7; no definite D call. Deletions cut 4 bases from V and 7 bases from J, with 14 bases between. CDR3 length: 13 residues. Germline loops: CDR1 LNHDA, CDR2 SQIVND (reference sequence). The chain's CDR3 is CASSSSARGEQYF. The DNA of the CDR3 is TGTGCCAGTAGTAGTTCGGCCCGTGGGGAGCAGTACTTC.

This clonotype has a handful of counts. The chain employs TRBV4-2 and TRBJ1-6; no reliable D call. Germline CDR1 LGHNA, CDR2 YNFKEQ. V lost 1 base and J lost 0, with 7 bases in between. The CDR3 is made up of 16 amino acids. CDR3: CASSQAESSYNSPLHF. In DNA, the CDR3 is TGTGCCAGCAGCCAAGCGGAGAGCTCCTATAATTCACCCCTCCACTTT.

This clonotype occurred a few times. J is TRBJ2-2 and V is TRBV7-2; D unresolved. This CDR3 has 11 amino acids. CDR1 is SGHTA, CDR2 FQGNSA, per germline. Trimming left V 8 bases short and J 6 bases short, with 7 bases between. CDR3 loop: CASPVPGELFF. CDR3 nucleotide sequence: TGTGCCAGCCCGGTACCCGGGGAGCTGTTTTTT.

This chain connects TRBV29-1 to TRBJ1-5; D possibly corresponds to TRBD1 (5 bases). The CDR3 contains 12 residues. Germline-derived CDR1 and CDR2 are SQVTM and ANQGSEA. The ends were cut back, 5 bases at V and 9 bases at J, with 14 bases in the middle. The CDR3 reads CSVYEPGTPQHF. DNA for the CDR3: TGCAGCGTTTACGAGCCCGGGACGCCCCAGCATTTT.

This clonotype was picked up a small number of times. This rearrangement joins TRBV15 to TRBJ2-3; TRBD1 aligns across 8 bases. CDR1 and CDR2 from the germline V gene are LNHNV and YYDKDF (reference sequence). V lost 1 base to trimming and J lost 4 bases; unmatched junction nucleotides: 7. The CDR3 runs to 16 residues. DNA of the CDR3: TGTGCCACCAGCAGAGGCGGCAGGGGGCTAGCAGATACGCAGTATTTT. Translation: CATSRGGRGLADTQYF.

V gene TRBV11-2 combines with J gene TRBJ2-7; 7 nucleotides line up with TRBD1. CDR1 SGHAT and CDR2 FQNNGV come from the germline V gene. This CDR3 has 19 amino acids. The V segment lost 1 base and the J segment 0 bases; nucleotides outside the gene matches: 15. The CDR3 nucleotides read TGTGCCAGCAGCTTAGGCCGGTCCAGTTGGACAGGCGTCTCCTACGAGCAGTACTTC. This encodes CASSLGRSSWTGVSYEQYF.

The chain recombines TRBV30 with TRBJ1-5; possible D gene TRBD1, 6 bases. This CDR3 is 13 amino acids long. The germline V gene encodes CDR1 GTSNPN and CDR2 SVGIG (reference sequence). Between the trimmed V and J ends, which lost 1 base and 7 bases, there was a span of 11 bases. CDR3 amino acids: CAWSGQEGQPQHF. The CDR3 bases are TGTGCCTGGAGTGGACAGGAGGGGCAGCCCCAGCATTTT.

CDR3 loop: CASSPSEQPHGYTF. CDR3 coding DNA: TGTGCCAGCAGCCCCTCGGAACAGCCCCATGGCTACACCTTC. The chain employs TRBV11-2 and TRBJ1-2; no firm D call. This CDR3 has 14 residues. CDR1 is SGHAT, CDR2 FQNNGV, per germline. Trimming removed 5 bases at V and 6 bases at J, with 16 bases between.

V and J are TRBV5-1 and TRBJ2-1, with 12 bases matching TRBD2. The J segment lost 8 bases and the V segment lost 3 bases, leaving 6 bases of the junction unmatched. From germline, CDR1 is SGHRS and CDR2 YFSETQ. The CDR3 runs to 15 residues. The CDR3 DNA sequence: TGCGCCAGCAGCTCCGAAGGGACTAGCGGGTATGAGCAGTTCTTC. Protein sequence: CASSSEGTSGYEQFF.

This clonotype was seen many times. The chain combines TRBV29-1 with TRBJ2-7, with 8 bases that match TRBD1. Per the germline V gene, CDR1 is SQVTM and CDR2 is ANQGSEA. The trim removed 7 bases at V and 2 bases at J, leaving 7 bases unmatched. This CDR3 spans 13 amino acids. The DNA of the CDR3 is TGCAGCGCCGGACAGGGAACGACCTACGAGCAGTACTTC. This codes for CSAGQGTTYEQYF.

This clonotype showed up just a few times. The J gene is TRBJ1-6, the V gene TRBV30; 7 positions match TRBD1. This CDR3 comprises 12 residues. Germline loops: CDR1 GTSNPN, CDR2 SVGIG (reference sequence). V was clipped by 7 bases and J by 9 bases; unmatched bases: 6. The CDR3 loop is CASDRETSPLHF. For the CDR3, the DNA is TGTGCCTCCGACAGGGAGACTTCACCCCTCCACTTT.

There are a few counts of this clonotype. V gene TRBV12-3 or TRBV12-4 combines with J gene TRBJ2-7; no clear D gene. This CDR3 has 14 residues. Trimming left V 3 bases short and J 2 bases short, with 11 bases between. The CDR3 region has the DNA TGTGCCAGCAGTTTCCAGGATTTAGCCTACGAGCAGTACTTC. Encoded protein: CASSFQDLAYEQYF.

This chain uses TRBV4-1 with TRBJ2-3; possible D gene TRBD1, 5 bases. There are 16 residues in the CDR3. With 2 bases removed from V and 1 base from J, the gap between germline ends came to 13 bases. Germline V gene lookup returns CDR1 MGHRA and CDR2 YSYEKL. Here the CDR3 DNA reads TGCGCCAGCAGCCAATTAGCCAGGGATGGCACAGATACGCAGTATTTT. As protein: CASSQLARDGTDTQYF.

V gene TRBV6-1 combines with J gene TRBJ1-5; D call uncertain. The CDR3 runs to 14 residues. Germline V CDR1 and CDR2: MNHNS, SASEGT. V lost 7 bases to trimming and J lost 0 bases, with 10 bases between them. CDR3 sequence reads: CASIRAYSNQPQHF. CDR3 bases: TGTGCCAGCATAAGAGCTTATAGCAATCAGCCCCAGCATTTT.

This clonotype was counted a few times. This chain connects TRBV29-1 to TRBJ2-1, with D uncertain. This CDR3 region has 14 residues. The V end lost 7 bases, the J end lost 4 bases, and 17 bases lay between the germline ends. Germline CDR1 is SQVTM and CDR2 is ANQGSEA. The CDR3 sequence: CSGALAAGYNEQFF. The CDR3 DNA follows: TGCAGCGGAGCCCTGGCGGCCGGATACAATGAGCAGTTCTTC.

This clonotype came up many times. The rearrangement joins TRBV7-2 to TRBJ1-1; maybe TRBD1 (6 bases). V lost 5 bases, J lost 6 bases, and 10 bases lay in between. CDR3 length equals 12 residues. Germline CDR1 and CDR2: SGHTA and FQGNSA. CDR3 DNA sequence: TGTGCCAGCAGCCCCAACAGGGCTGAAGCTTTCTTT. Encoded protein: CASSPNRAEAFF.

This clonotype was seen at least ten times. CDR3 bases: TGCGCCAGCAGCGGGGGACAAGGTAAAGAGACCCAGTACTTC. This gives the protein CASSGGQGKETQYF. The chain employs TRBV5-1 and TRBJ2-5; D perhaps matches TRBD1 (6 bases). Germline V CDR1 and CDR2: SGHRS, YFSETQ. This CDR3 comprises 14 residues. Trimming stripped 4 bases from V and 3 bases from J, with 13 bases between.

This clonotype was counted at least ten times. This rearrangement joins TRBV7-9 to TRBJ2-7; D uncertain. Trimming left V 7 bases short and J 2 bases short, with 6 bases between. The CDR3 is made up of 11 amino acids. Germline V lookup: CDR1 SEHNR, CDR2 FQNEAQ (reference sequence). The CDR3, as DNA: TGTGCCAGCACCCGAGCCTACGAGCAGTACTTC. Encoded protein: CASTRAYEQYF. Supplemented by reference TRBV7-9 and TRBJ2-7, the full variable domain reads DTGVSQNPRHKITKRGQNVTFRCDPISEHNRLYWYRQTLGQGPEFLTYFQNEAQLEKSRLLSDRFSAERPKGSFSTLEIQRTEQGDSAMYLCASTRAYEQYFGPGTRLTVT.

The chain recombines TRBV29-1 with TRBJ2-5; weak D call: TRBD2 (6 bases). Germline CDR1 reads SQVTM; CDR2 reads ANQGSEA. The CDR3 has 14 amino acids. V was clipped by 6 bases and J by 0 bases, with 14 bases between them. CDR3 in DNA: TGCAGCGTCCCTCCCGCGGGGTACCAAGAGACCCAGTACTTC. Translation: CSVPPAGYQETQYF.

This clonotype was detected only a few times. The chain couples TRBV28 to TRBJ1-3, with D hard to call. The germline V and J ends were trimmed by 3 bases and 4 bases, with 10 bases remaining between them. The CDR3 totals 14 residues. Germline V gives CDR1 MDHEN, CDR2 SYDVKM. CDR3 DNA: TGTGCCAGCAGTTTTGAGGATTCGGGAAACACCATATATTTT. Protein sequence: CASSFEDSGNTIYF.

This clonotype appeared a few times. The chain uses TRBV5-1 and TRBJ2-3, with 10 positions matching TRBD2. From germline, CDR1 is SGHRS and CDR2 YFSETQ. This CDR3 is built from 18 residues. V gave up 2 bases and J gave up 2 bases; unmatched junction bases: 11. The CDR3 nucleotides read TGCGCCAGCAGCTTTAAAGCGGGGGGGCCGTTCACCACAGATACGCAGTATTTT. Its translation: CASSFKAGGPFTTDTQYF. Looking up the rest from reference TRBV5-1 and TRBJ2-3 gives the full variable domain: KAGVTQTPRYLIKTRGQQVTLSCSPISGHRSVSWYQQTPGQGLQFLFEYFSETQRNKGNFPGRFSGRQFSNSRSEMNVSTLELGDSALYLCASSFKAGGPFTTDTQYFGPGTRLTVL.

The V call is TRBV11-2, the J call TRBJ2-7, with a tentative D call TRBD1 (6 bases). The germline CDR1 and CDR2 sequences are SGHAT and FQNNGV. CDR3 length: 14 residues. V was trimmed by 5 bases and J by 1 base, leaving 12 bases between them. Here the CDR3 reads CASSAIQGSYEQYF. DNA for the CDR3: TGTGCCAGCAGCGCTATACAGGGTTCCTACGAGCAGTACTTC.

This rearrangement joins TRBV10-2 to TRBJ2-3, with D perhaps matching TRBD1 (5 bases). The CDR3 length is 13 residues. V was clipped by 3 bases and J by 5 bases, with 9 bases between them. Germline V gene data show CDR1 as WSHSY and CDR2 as SAAADI. The CDR3 reads CASSDIGVDTQYF. DNA of the CDR3: TGCGCCAGCAGTGACATAGGGGTAGATACGCAGTATTTT.

This clonotype was seen ten or more times. V and J are TRBV20-1 and TRBJ2-7; 13 positions agree with TRBD2. The CDR3 runs 14 residues. Trimming at V came to 5 bases and at J to 3 bases, leaving 4 bases not matched to a gene. Germline V gene sequence: CDR1 DFQATT, CDR2 SNEGSKA (reference sequence). The chain's CDR3 is CSAFRLAGGYEQYF. The CDR3 DNA sequence: TGCAGTGCTTTCCGACTAGCGGGAGGCTACGAGCAGTACTTC.

CDR3 sequence reads: CSASDGQGVQPQHF. In nucleotides, the CDR3 is TGCAGTGCTTCCGATGGACAGGGGGTTCAGCCCCAGCATTTT. V and J are TRBV20-1 and TRBJ1-5; 10 bases align to TRBD1. Germline trimming cut 5 bases from V and 6 bases from J; bases unmatched to any gene: 7. The CDR3 is made up of 14 amino acids. CDR1 is DFQATT, CDR2 SNEGSKA, per germline (reference sequence).

CDR3 sequence: CASSPGTGFSGYTF. In DNA form, the CDR3 reads TGCGCCAGCAGCCCCGGGACAGGGTTTTCTGGCTACACCTTC. V gene TRBV4-1 combines with J gene TRBJ1-2; 9 positions match TRBD1. The junction had 7 bases not matched to a gene; V was cut back by 4 bases and J by 7 bases. This CDR3 is built from 14 residues. Germline V gene sequence: CDR1 MGHRA, CDR2 YSYEKL.

This clonotype was observed a handful of times. The chain uses TRBV19 and TRBJ2-2; D unresolved. The CDR3 extends over 13 amino acids. Trimming took off 4 bases at V and 1 base at J, with 4 bases between the two ends. The germline CDR1 and CDR2 sequences are LNHDA and SQIVND (reference sequence). The CDR3 sequence: CASSTQNTGELFF. As DNA, the CDR3 is TGTGCCAGTAGTACCCAGAACACCGGGGAGCTGTTTTTT.

The sample holds a few counts of this clonotype. The chain links TRBV7-8 to TRBJ2-5; the D is unclear. CDR1 is SGHVS and CDR2 is FQNEAQ in the germline V gene. V shed 0 bases and J shed 4 bases, with 9 bases lying between them. This CDR3 is 14 amino acids long. CDR3 bases: TGTGCCAGCAGCTTAGCGCGGCAACCAGAGACCCAGTACTTC. Its protein is CASSLARQPETQYF.

The chain combines TRBV12-3 or TRBV12-4 with TRBJ2-2; 9 bases match TRBD1. V shed 2 bases, J shed 4 bases, and the junction held 14 bases outside the gene matches. The CDR3 covers 19 residues. CDR3 coding DNA: TGTGCCAGCAGTTTATATCACAGGGGGCGTAGTCGGAGCACCGGGGAGCTGTTTTTT. The encoded protein is CASSLYHRGRSRSTGELFF.

J is TRBJ2-3 and V is TRBV7-2; TRBD2 agrees at 13 bases. Germline CDR1 and CDR2: SGHTA and FQGNSA. The V and J ends lost 5 bases and 7 bases, in that order; junction bases with no gene match: 9. This CDR3 comprises 16 residues. DNA for the CDR3: TGTGCCAGCAGCAGAACTAGCGGGAGGGCTTCATATACGCAGTATTTT. Translated, it gives CASSRTSGRASYTQYF.

The gene calls are TRBV11-2 and TRBJ2-2, with 7 bases matching TRBD1. This CDR3 contains 14 residues. In germline, CDR1 is SGHAT, CDR2 FQNNGV. V lost 7 bases to trimming and J lost 6 bases; unmatched junction nucleotides: 8. The CDR3 protein is CASTSTGDAGELFF. DNA for the CDR3: TGTGCCAGCACCAGTACAGGGGACGCCGGGGAGCTGTTTTTT.